This entry concerns a single TCR beta chain. What it binds is not known. The data were taken from a study of early T cells in non-severe SARS-CoV-2 infection. General study results and limits: Sequences matched to VDJdb favored anti-spike CD8 responses, while private and CD4 specificities were missed.

Each cDNA molecule carried a unique molecular identifier. TCRdb recomputed calls from the 5' RACE reads with MiXCR, one row per CDR3 protein. The sample records 30,000 to 40,000 distinct CDR3 sequences, 8% to 9.5% being singletons. The trim removed 5 bases at V and 2 bases at J, leaving 9 bases unmatched. This CDR3 region has 16 residues. Germline V CDR1 and CDR2: SGHTA, FQGNSA. This TCR was recovered from an adult who was a healthcare worker with PCR-confirmed SARS-CoV-2 infection or an uninfected control (not recorded which). Sequenced sample: whole blood. J is TRBJ2-5 and V is TRBV7-2; 9 bases are a match to TRBD2. The CDR3 bases are TGTGCCAGCAGCCCCCGGGGGCGGGGGGGGCAAGAGACCCAGTACTTC. It encodes CASSPRGRGGQETQYF.